These 25 T cell receptor beta chains were all obtained from the same sample, sequenced in a study of blood T cell repertoires in COVID-19. Generated by immunoSEQ multiplex PCR, the TCRdb table keeps only in-frame clones and is missing some. The table lists 100,000 or so clones, roughly 78% of them singletons, with 5.5% to 7.5% in the top ten. The source material was peripheral blood. All receptors derive from a man aged 45 to 65 with active or convalescent COVID-19.

The J gene is TRBJ1-1, the V gene TRBV4-1; weak D call: TRBD1 (5 bases). V gave up 5 bases and J gave up 0 bases, with 10 bases separating them. Germline V CDR1 and CDR2: MGHRA, YSYEKL. CDR3 length: 14 amino acids. The chain's CDR3 is CASSFGHLNTEAFF. CDR3 nucleotides: TGCGCCAGCAGCTTCGGACACTTGAACACTGAAGCTTTCTTT.

The chain recombines TRBV5-8 with TRBJ1-6, with D possibly TRBD1 on 5 matching bases. The CDR3 has 16 residues. V lost 4 bases and J 3 bases, leaving 14 bases between the germline ends. Looked up from germline, CDR1 is SGHTS and CDR2 is YDEGEE. The CDR3, as DNA: TGTGCCAGCAGCACCCCCAGGGCTTTCTATAATTCACCCCTCCACTTT. Translating gives CASSTPRAFYNSPLHF.

This chain joins TRBV5-1 and TRBJ1-1; weak D call: TRBD1 (6 bases). This CDR3 has 13 amino acids. The V end was cut by 4 bases, the J end by 5 bases, with 12 bases between. Per the germline V gene, CDR1 is SGHRS and CDR2 is YFSETQ. CDR3 in DNA: TGCGCCAGCAGCAAAAACAGGGATACTGAAGCTTTCTTT. It yields the protein CASSKNRDTEAFF.

In this sample, this clone turned up many times. This chain joins TRBV18 and TRBJ2-7; D is possibly TRBD2 (6 bases). The CDR3 spans 14 residues. The germline gives CDR1 KGHSH, CDR2 LQKENI. Trimming pared 3 bases from V and 7 bases from J, leaving 16 bases between. The DNA for the CDR3 is TGTGCCAGCTCACCCGGCGGAGGGGAGAGGGAGCAGTACGTC. The encoded protein is CASSPGGGEREQYV.

The chain carries TRBV2 and TRBJ2-2; D is uncertain. Germline lookup yields CDR1 SNHLY and CDR2 FYNNEI. The CDR3 runs 14 residues. V was cut by 3 bases and J by 1 base, with 6 bases left in between. Written as DNA, the CDR3 is TGTGCCAGCAGTGATCCGGTGAACACCGGGGAGCTGTTTTTT. Translation gives CASSDPVNTGELFF.

This chain connects TRBV5-1 to TRBJ2-1; D is undetermined. Trimming stripped 6 bases from V and 0 bases from J, with 13 bases between. Germline CDR1 reads SGHRS; CDR2 reads YFSETQ. The CDR3 has 15 residues. This chain's CDR3 is CASKQPESSYNEQFF. Written as DNA, the CDR3 is TGCGCCAGCAAACAGCCGGAAAGCTCCTACAATGAGCAGTTCTTC.

The V gene is TRBV6-2 or TRBV6-3, the J gene TRBJ2-1, with a weak D call TRBD1 (5 bases). The V end lost 1 base, the J end lost 0 bases, and 10 bases lay between the germline ends. The CDR3 consists of 16 residues. Germline lookup yields CDR1 MNHEY and CDR2 SVGEGT. This chain's CDR3 is CASSYFRVSSYNEQFF. The CDR3 DNA follows: TGTGCCAGCAGTTACTTCAGGGTAAGCTCCTACAATGAGCAGTTCTTC.

The chain carries TRBV25-1 and TRBJ1-6, with 9 nucleotides matching TRBD1. Germline values: CDR1 MGHDK, CDR2 SYGVNS. This CDR3 has 14 residues. The V and J ends lost 1 base and 10 bases, in that order; junction bases with no gene match: 2. The CDR3 bases are TGTGCCAGCAGTGAATTGACAGGGGGGTCACCCCTCCACTTT. Its protein is CASSELTGGSPLHF.

The chain is built from TRBV4-2 and TRBJ2-3; the match to TRBD2 covers 9 bases. V gave up 0 bases and J gave up 1 base; unmatched junction bases: 5. The CDR3 loop spans 17 amino acids. CDR1 and CDR2 (germline): LGHNA, YNFKEQ. The CDR3 reads CASSQDSQRGGTDTQYF. The CDR3 DNA is TGTGCCAGCAGCCAAGATAGCCAGCGGGGGGGCACAGATACGCAGTATTTT.

The genes are TRBV19 and TRBJ2-5; D may be TRBD1 (6 bases). CDR3 size: 13 residues. Trimming took 3 bases from V and 5 from J, leaving 10 bases between them. Germline lookup yields CDR1 LNHDA and CDR2 SQIVND (reference sequence). The CDR3 DNA reads as TGTGCCAGTAGTATGAACAGGGCCGAGACCCAGTACTTC. Encoded protein: CASSMNRAETQYF.

The chain has TRBV6-6 and TRBJ2-1; D is ambiguous. Trimming removed 2 bases at V and 5 bases at J, with 7 bases between. Germline CDR1 and CDR2: MNHNY and SVGAGI (reference sequence). The CDR3 length is 13 residues. CDR3 protein: CASSYDPDNEQFF. The CDR3 DNA sequence: TGTGCCAGCAGTTACGATCCGGACAATGAGCAGTTCTTC.

The chain joins TRBV6-1 to TRBJ1-4; perhaps TRBD1 as D (5 bases). Germline CDR1 and CDR2: MNHNS and SASEGT. The CDR3 is 14 amino acids. V was cut by 0 bases and J by 6 bases, with 8 bases left in between. The chain's CDR3 is CASSEAGGDEKLFF. The CDR3 DNA sequence: TGTGCCAGCAGTGAAGCTGGGGGGGATGAAAAACTGTTTTTT.

This clone was counted between two and nine times. This chain joins TRBV2 and TRBJ1-3, with 8 bases that match TRBD1. Trimming at V came to 6 bases and at J to 2 bases, leaving 6 bases not matched to a gene. CDR3 length: 15 residues. Germline loops: CDR1 SNHLY, CDR2 FYNNEI. Here the CDR3 reads CASSPGQGPGNTIYF. As DNA, the CDR3 is TGTGCCAGCAGCCCCGGACAGGGCCCTGGAAACACCATATATTTT.

The rearrangement links TRBV10-1 to TRBJ1-1; D is ambiguous. The V end was cut by 5 bases, the J end by 7 bases, with 11 bases between. This CDR3 comprises 12 residues. Germline V CDR1 and CDR2: WNHNN, SYGVQD (reference sequence). The CDR3 bases are TGCGCCAGCAGTTCCCAGGTCAGTGAAGCTTTCTTT. This encodes CASSSQVSEAFF.

The chain recombines TRBV28 with TRBJ1-3; D unresolved. CDR3 length equals 14 residues. Per germline, CDR1 MDHEN and CDR2 SYDVKM. The V gene lost 7 bases and the J gene lost 1 base, with 11 bases spanning the gap. The CDR3 region is CASMGTGSGNTIYF. The CDR3 nucleotides read TGTGCCAGCATGGGCACCGGATCTGGAAACACCATATATTTT.

The chain uses TRBV2 and TRBJ1-5; weak D call: TRBD1 (6 bases). In germline, CDR1 is SNHLY, CDR2 FYNNEI. Trimming took off 5 bases at V and 2 bases at J, with 19 bases between the two ends. The CDR3 has 17 amino acids. CDR3 in amino acids: CASSLQGALIGNQPQHF. In DNA, the CDR3 is TGTGCCAGCAGTCTACAGGGTGCCCTCATTGGCAATCAGCCCCAGCATTTT.

The chain is built from TRBV7-9 and TRBJ1-2; D call uncertain. V lost 3 bases to trimming and J lost 4 bases, with 12 bases between them. CDR1 SEHNR and CDR2 FQNEAQ come from the germline V gene (reference sequence). This CDR3 has 14 residues. The CDR3 spells CASSFPESFYGYTF. The CDR3 nucleotides are TGTGCCAGCAGCTTTCCAGAATCATTCTATGGCTACACCTTC.

The chain recombines TRBV12-3 or TRBV12-4 with TRBJ2-5, with 7 bases fitting TRBD1. Trimming at V came to 5 bases and at J to 1 base, leaving 1 base not matched to a gene. There are 13 residues in the CDR3. This CDR3 reads CASSRDSQETQYF. CDR3 DNA sequence: TGTGCCAGCAGTCGGGACAGCCAAGAGACCCAGTACTTC.

The chain recombines TRBV10-1 with TRBJ1-2, with D tentatively TRBD1 (5 bases). The length of the CDR3 is 12 residues. Trimming took 6 bases from V and 7 from J, leaving 12 bases between them. The germline V gene has CDR1 WNHNN and CDR2 SYGVQD (reference sequence). The DNA for the CDR3 is TGCGCCAGCAGCGACGGGACTCCTGGCTACACCTTC. It encodes CASSDGTPGYTF.

The V call is TRBV2, the J call TRBJ2-7; D gene unclear. Germline values: CDR1 SNHLY, CDR2 FYNNEI. This CDR3 contains 14 residues. The ends were cut back, 4 bases at V and 3 bases at J, with 13 bases in the middle. The CDR3 loop reads CASSVSNWSYEQYF. The CDR3 DNA follows: TGTGCCAGCAGTGTCTCAAACTGGAGCTACGAGCAGTACTTC.

This clone is a singleton in its sample. The chain links TRBV27 to TRBJ2-3; TRBD2 aligns across 11 bases. CDR1 is MNHEY and CDR2 is SMNVEV in the germline V gene (reference sequence). The CDR3 extends over 18 amino acids. The V gene end was trimmed by 1 base and the J gene end by 0 bases; junction bases not matched to a gene: 6. The CDR3 here is CASSLLAGGSSSTDTQYF. The CDR3 bases are TGTGCCAGCAGTTTATTAGCGGGGGGGTCCTCTAGCACAGATACGCAGTATTTT.

The genes are TRBV10-3 and TRBJ1-6; D is undetermined. V was clipped by 6 bases and J by 8 bases, with 11 bases between them. The CDR3 is 13 amino acids. CDR1 and CDR2 (germline): ENHRY, SYGVKD. The CDR3 DNA reads TGTGCCATCAGGGAGCGTGAGGATTCACCCCTCCACTTT. It encodes CAIREREDSPLHF.

Written as DNA, the CDR3 is TGTGCCAGCAGTTTAGGTGGACAGGGGGCCATAGATACGCAGTATTTT. Protein sequence: CASSLGGQGAIDTQYF. The chain carries TRBV5-4 and TRBJ2-3; TRBD1 matches at 11 bases. With 5 bases clipped from V and 5 bases from J, the junction kept 10 bases outside the gene matches. The CDR3 contains 16 residues. The germline V gene has CDR1 SGHNT and CDR2 YYREEE (reference sequence).

Comment on this clone: The sample contains more than one DNA sequence encoding this CDR3. The CDR3 bases are TGCGCCAGCAGCTTGGCGGGAAACAGCAATCAGCCCCAGCATTTT. Its translation: CASSLAGNSNQPQHF. V usage is TRBV5-1 and J usage is TRBJ1-5; D gene ambiguous. CDR1 and CDR2 (germline): SGHRS, YFSETQ. The CDR3 covers 15 residues. Trimming cost V 0 bases and J 1 base, with 8 bases left between them.

The chain uses TRBV13 and TRBJ1-4; 7 positions agree with TRBD1. From germline, CDR1 is PRHDT and CDR2 FYEKMQ (reference sequence). With V trimmed by 4 bases and J by 2 bases, 10 bases remained unmatched. This CDR3 spans 17 amino acids. CDR3 DNA sequence: TGTGCCAGCAGCTCTAGAGGGCCAGGGGGGACTAATGAAAAACTGTTTTTT. Translation gives CASSSRGPGGTNEKLFF.